Sequencing of this TCR beta chain was carried out in a study of blood T cells in healthy people across ages. Overall study results and limits: Since the PBMCs were unsorted, naive and antigen-experienced cells could not be conclusively compared. Older age coincided with a roughly linear decline in TCR beta diversity per million T cells.

This CDR3 has 16 residues. Germline lookup yields CDR1 SGHAT and CDR2 FQNNGV. Remarks on this clonotype: Antigen specificity is unknown. At one end, the junction sequence differs from germline, possibly due to a read error.

A second about 6 to 12 cycle PCR used barcoded and J-beta primers. Each cDNA molecule received a tag from a template-switch adaptor that had 12 random nucleotides. Each CDR3 protein is one row after TCRdb ran MiXCR on the 5' RACE reads. The sample contains 1.5 million or so distinct CDR3 sequences, roughly 40% of which appear only once. This TCR was recovered from a woman under 30 in good health. This chain connects TRBV11-2 to TRBJ2-1; the match to TRBD2 covers 7 bases. Sequenced: blood. Here the CDR3 DNA reads TGTGCCAGCAGCTTAGCGGGGGGAAGCTCCTACAATGAGCACTTCTTC. As protein: CASSLAGGSSYNEHFF.